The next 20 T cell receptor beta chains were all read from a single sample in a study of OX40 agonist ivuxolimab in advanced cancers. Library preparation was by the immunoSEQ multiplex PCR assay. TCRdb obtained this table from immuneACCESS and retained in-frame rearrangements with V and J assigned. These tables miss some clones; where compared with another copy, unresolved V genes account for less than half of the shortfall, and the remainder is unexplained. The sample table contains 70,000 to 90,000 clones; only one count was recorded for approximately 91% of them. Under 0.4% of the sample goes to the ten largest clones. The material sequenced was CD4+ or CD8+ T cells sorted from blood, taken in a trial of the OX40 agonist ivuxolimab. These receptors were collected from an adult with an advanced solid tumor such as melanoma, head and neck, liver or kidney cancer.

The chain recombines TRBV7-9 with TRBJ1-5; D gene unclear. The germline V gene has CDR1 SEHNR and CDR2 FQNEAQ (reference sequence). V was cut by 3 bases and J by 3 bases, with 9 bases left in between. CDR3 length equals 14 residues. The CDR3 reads CASSLAGSNQPQHF. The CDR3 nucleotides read TGTGCCAGCAGCTTGGCAGGTTCCAATCAGCCCCAGCATTTT.

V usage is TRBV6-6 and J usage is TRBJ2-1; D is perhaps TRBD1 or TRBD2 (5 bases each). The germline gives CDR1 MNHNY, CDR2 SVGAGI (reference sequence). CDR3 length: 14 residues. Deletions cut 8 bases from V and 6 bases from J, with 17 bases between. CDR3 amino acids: CASFRDHLGNEQFF. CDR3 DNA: TGTGCCAGCTTCCGGGACCACCTCGGCAATGAGCAGTTCTTC.

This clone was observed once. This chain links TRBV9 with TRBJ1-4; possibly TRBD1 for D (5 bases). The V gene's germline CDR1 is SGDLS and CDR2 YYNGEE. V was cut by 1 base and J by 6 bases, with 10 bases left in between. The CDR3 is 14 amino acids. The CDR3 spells CASSVLGDDEKLFF. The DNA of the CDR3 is TGTGCCAGCAGCGTACTAGGGGATGATGAAAAACTGTTTTTT.

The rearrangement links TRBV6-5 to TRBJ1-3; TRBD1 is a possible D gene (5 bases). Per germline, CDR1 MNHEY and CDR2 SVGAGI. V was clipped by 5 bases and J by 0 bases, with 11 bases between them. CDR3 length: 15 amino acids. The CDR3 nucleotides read TGTGCCAGCAGTGTACAGGAGAGCTCTGGAAACACCATATATTTT. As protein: CASSVQESSGNTIYF.

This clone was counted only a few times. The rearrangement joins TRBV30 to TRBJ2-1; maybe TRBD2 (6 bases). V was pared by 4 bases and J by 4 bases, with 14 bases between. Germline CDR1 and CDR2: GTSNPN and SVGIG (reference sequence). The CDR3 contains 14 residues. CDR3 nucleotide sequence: TGTGCCTGGACTGAGGGACTCCGTTACAATGAGCAGTTCTTC. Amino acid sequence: CAWTEGLRYNEQFF.

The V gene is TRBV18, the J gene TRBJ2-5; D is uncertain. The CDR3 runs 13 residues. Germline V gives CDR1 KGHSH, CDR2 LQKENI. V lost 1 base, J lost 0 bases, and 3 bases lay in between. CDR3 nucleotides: TGTGCCAGCTCACCACGAGACCAAGAGACCCAGTACTTC. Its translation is CASSPRDQETQYF. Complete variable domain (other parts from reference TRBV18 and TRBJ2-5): NAGVMQNPRHLVRRRGQEARLRCSPMKGHSHVYWYRQLPEEGLKFMVYLQKENIIDESGMPKERFSAEFPKEGPSILRIQQVVRGDSAAYFCASSPRDQETQYFGPGTRLLVL.

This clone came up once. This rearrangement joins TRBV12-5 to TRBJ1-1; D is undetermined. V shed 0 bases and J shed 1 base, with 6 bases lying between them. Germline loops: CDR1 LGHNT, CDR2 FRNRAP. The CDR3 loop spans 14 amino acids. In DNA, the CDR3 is TGTGCTAGTGGTTTGGTAGGCTCGAACACTGAAGCTTTCTTT. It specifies CASGLVGSNTEAFF.

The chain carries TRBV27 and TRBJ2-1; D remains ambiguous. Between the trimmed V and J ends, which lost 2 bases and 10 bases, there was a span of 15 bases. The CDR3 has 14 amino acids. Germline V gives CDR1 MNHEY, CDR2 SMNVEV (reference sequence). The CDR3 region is CASSLEIRVSEQFF. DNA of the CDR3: TGTGCCAGCAGTTTAGAAATCCGGGTATCGGAGCAGTTCTTC.

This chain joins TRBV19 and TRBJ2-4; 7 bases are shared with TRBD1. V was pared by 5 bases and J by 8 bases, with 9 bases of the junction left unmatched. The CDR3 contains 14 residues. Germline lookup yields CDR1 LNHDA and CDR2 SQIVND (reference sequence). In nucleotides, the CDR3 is TGTGCCAGTAGTTCTACAGGGGTCGTGGACATTCAGTACTTC. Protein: CASSSTGVVDIQYF. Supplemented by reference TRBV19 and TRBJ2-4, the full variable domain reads DGGITQSPKYLFRKEGQNVTLSCEQNLNHDAMYWYRQDPGQGLRLIYYSQIVNDFQKGDIAEGYSVSREKKESFPLTVTSAQKNPTAFYLCASSSTGVVDIQYFGAGTRLSVL.

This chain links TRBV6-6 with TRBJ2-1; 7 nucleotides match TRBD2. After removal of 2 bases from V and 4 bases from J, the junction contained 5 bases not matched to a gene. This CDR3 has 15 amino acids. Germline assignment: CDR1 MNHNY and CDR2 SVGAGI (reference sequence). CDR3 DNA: TGTGCCAGCAGTTACCCGGGAGGAGGATACAATGAGCAGTTCTTC. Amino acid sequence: CASSYPGGGYNEQFF.

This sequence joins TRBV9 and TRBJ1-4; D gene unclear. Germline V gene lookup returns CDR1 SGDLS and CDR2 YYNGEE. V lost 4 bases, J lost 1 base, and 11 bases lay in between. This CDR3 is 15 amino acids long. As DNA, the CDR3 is TGTGCCAGCAGCCTGTCCCAAGAAACTAATGAAAAACTGTTTTTT. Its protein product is CASSLSQETNEKLFF.

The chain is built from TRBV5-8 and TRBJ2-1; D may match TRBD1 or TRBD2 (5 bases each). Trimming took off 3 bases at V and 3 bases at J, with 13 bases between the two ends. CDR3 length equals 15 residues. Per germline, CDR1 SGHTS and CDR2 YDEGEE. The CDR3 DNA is TGTGCCAGCAGCTGGGGGACGACCCTCTACAATGAGCAGTTCTTC. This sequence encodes CASSWGTTLYNEQFF.

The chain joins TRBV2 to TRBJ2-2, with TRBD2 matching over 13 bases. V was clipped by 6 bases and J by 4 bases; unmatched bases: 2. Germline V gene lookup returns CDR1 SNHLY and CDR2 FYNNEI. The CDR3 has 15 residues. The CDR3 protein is CASSGLAGATGELFF. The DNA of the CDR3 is TGTGCCAGCAGCGGACTAGCGGGAGCCACCGGGGAGCTGTTTTTT.

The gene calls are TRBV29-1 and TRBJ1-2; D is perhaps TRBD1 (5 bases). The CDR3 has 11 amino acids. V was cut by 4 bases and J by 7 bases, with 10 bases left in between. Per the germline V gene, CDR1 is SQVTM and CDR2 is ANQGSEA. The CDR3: CSVGQGGGYTF. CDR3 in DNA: TGCAGCGTTGGGCAGGGCGGTGGCTACACCTTC.

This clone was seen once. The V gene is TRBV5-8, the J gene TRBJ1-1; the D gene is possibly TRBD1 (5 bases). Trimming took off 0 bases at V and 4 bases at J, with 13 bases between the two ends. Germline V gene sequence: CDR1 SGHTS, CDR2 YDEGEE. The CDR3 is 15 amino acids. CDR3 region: CASSLVPGGGTEAFF. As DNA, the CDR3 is TGTGCCAGCAGCTTGGTTCCCGGGGGTGGCACTGAAGCTTTCTTT. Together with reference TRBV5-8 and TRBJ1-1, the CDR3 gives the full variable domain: EAGVTQSPTHLIKTRGQQATLRCSPISGHTSVYWYQQALGLGLQFLLWYDEGEERNRGNFPPRFSGRQFPNYSSELNVNALELEDSALYLCASSLVPGGGTEAFFGQGTRLTVV.

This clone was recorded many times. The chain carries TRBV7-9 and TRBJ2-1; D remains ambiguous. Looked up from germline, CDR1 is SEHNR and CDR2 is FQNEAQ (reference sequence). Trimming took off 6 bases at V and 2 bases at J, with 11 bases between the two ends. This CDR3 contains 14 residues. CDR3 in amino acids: CASRFGRAYNEQFF. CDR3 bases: TGTGCCAGCAGGTTTGGACGCGCCTACAATGAGCAGTTCTTC. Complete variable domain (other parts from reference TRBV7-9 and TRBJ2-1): DTGVSQNPRHKITKRGQNVTFRCDPISEHNRLYWYRQTLGQGPEFLTYFQNEAQLEKSRLLSDRFSAERPKGSFSTLEIQRTEQGDSAMYLCASRFGRAYNEQFFGPGTRLTVL.

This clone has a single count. This chain's CDR3 is CASSRRGGEQYF. The CDR3 DNA sequence: TGTGCCAGCAGCAGACGAGGTGGCGAGCAGTACTTC. This chain joins TRBV11-3 and TRBJ2-7; D call uncertain. Per germline, CDR1 SGHNT and CDR2 YENEEA. V was clipped by 5 bases and J by 6 bases, with 11 bases between them. The CDR3 is made up of 12 amino acids.

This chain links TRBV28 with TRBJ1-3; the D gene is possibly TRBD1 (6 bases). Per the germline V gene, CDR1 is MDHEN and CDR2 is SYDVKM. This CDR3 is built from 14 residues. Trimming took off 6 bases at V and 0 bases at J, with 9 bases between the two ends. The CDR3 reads CASRRDTSGNTIYF. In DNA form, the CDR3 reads TGTGCCAGCAGACGGGACACCTCTGGAAACACCATATATTTT. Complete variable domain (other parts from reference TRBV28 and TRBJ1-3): DVKVTQSSRYLVKRTGEKVFLECVQDMDHENMFWYRQDPGLGLRLIYFSYDVKMKEKGDIPEGYSVSREKKERFSLILESASTNQTSMYLCASRRDTSGNTIYFGEGSWLTVV.

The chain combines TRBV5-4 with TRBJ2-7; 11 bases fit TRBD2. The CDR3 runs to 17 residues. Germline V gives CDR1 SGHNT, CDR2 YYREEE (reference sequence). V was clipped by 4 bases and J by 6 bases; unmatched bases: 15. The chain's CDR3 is CASSRELATSGSSEQYF. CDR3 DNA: TGTGCCAGCAGCCGAGAACTCGCTACTAGCGGGAGTTCCGAGCAGTACTTC.

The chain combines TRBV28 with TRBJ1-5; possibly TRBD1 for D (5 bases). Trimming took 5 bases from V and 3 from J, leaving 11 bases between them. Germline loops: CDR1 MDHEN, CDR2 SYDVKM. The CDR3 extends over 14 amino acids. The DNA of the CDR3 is TGTGCCAGCAGTATTGGGACCCACAATCAGCCCCAGCATTTT. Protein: CASSIGTHNQPQHF.